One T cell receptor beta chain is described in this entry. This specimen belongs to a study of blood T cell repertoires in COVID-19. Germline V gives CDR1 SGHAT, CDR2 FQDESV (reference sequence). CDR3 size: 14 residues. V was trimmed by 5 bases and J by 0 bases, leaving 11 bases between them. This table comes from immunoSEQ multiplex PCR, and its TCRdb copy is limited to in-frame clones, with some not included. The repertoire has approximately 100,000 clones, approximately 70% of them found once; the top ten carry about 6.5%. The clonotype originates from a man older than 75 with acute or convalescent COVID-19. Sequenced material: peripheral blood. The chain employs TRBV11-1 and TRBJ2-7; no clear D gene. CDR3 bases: TGTGCCAGCAGCCTCTTTGGCAGCTCCTACGAGCAGTACTTC. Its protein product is CASSLFGSSYEQYF.